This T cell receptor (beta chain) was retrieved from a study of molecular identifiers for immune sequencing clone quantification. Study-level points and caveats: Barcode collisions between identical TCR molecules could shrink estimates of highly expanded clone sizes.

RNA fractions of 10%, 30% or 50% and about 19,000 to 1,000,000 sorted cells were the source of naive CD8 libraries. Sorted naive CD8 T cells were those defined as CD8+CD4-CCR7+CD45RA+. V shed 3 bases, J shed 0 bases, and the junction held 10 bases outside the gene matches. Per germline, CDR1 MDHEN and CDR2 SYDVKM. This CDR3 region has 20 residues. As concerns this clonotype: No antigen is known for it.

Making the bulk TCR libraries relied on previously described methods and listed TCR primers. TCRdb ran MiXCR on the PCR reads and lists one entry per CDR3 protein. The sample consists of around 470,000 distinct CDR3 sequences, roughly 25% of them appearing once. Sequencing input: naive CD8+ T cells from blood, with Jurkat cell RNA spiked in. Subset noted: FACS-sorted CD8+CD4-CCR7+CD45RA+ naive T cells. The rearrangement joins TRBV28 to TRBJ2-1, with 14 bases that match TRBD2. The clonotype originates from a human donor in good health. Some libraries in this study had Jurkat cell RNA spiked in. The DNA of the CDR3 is TGTGCCAGCAGTTTCCCGGGACTAGCGGGGGACATTAGCTCCTACAATGAGCAGTTCTTC. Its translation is CASSFPGLAGDISSYNEQFF.